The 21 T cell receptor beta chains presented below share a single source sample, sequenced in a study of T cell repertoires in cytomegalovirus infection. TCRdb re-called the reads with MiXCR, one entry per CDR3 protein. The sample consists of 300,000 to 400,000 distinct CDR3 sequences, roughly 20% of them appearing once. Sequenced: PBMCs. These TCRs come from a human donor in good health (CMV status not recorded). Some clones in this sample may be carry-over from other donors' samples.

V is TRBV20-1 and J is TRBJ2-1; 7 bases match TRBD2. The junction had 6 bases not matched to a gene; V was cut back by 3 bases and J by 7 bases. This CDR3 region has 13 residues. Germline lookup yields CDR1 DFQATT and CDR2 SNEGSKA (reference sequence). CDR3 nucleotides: TGCAGTGCTAGTTGGGACTATCTTAATGAGCAGTTCTTC. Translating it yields CSASWDYLNEQFF.

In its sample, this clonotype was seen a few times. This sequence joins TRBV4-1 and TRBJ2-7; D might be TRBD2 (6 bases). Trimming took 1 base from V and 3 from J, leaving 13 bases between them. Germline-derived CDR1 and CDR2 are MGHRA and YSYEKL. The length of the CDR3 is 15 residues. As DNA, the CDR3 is TGCGCCAGCAGCCAAGGATATCGGGGGAACTACGAGCAGTACTTC. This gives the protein CASSQGYRGNYEQYF.

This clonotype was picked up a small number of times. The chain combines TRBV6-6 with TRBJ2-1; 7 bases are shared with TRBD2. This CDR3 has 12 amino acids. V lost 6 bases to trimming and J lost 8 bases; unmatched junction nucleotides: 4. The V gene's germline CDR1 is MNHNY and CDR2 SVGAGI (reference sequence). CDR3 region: CASRAAGDEQFF. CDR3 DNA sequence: TGTGCCAGCAGGGCTGCGGGGGATGAGCAGTTCTTC.

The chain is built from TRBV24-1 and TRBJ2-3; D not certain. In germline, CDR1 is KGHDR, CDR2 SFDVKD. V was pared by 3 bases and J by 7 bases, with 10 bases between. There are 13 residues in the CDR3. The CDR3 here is CATSDTPANTQYF. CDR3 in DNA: TGTGCCACCAGTGATACCCCTGCTAATACGCAGTATTTT.

This CDR3 is CSAEAPGQGATDTQYF. The CDR3, as DNA: TGCAGTGCGGAGGCCCCAGGACAGGGGGCCACAGATACGCAGTATTTT. The chain links TRBV20-1 to TRBJ2-3; TRBD1 agrees at 11 bases. Losses at the gene ends were 6 bases for V and 2 bases for J; bases not matched to a gene: 10. The CDR3 runs 16 residues. Germline V CDR1 and CDR2: DFQATT, SNEGSKA (reference sequence).

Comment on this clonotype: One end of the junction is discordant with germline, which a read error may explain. CDR3 sequence: CASSFSLDATYEQYF. The CDR3, as DNA: TGTGCCAGCAGCTTCTCCCTGGACGCTACCTACGAGCAGTACTTC. The rearrangement joins TRBV5-3 to TRBJ2-7; D ambiguous. TRBV5-3 is classed as an ORF, of uncertain function. The CDR3 spans 15 residues.

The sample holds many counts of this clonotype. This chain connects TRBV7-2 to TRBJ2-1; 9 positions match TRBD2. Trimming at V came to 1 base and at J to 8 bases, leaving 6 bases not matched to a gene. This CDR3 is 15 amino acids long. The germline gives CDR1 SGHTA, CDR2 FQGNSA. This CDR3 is CASSLVGTSLHEQFF. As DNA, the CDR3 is TGTGCCAGCAGCTTAGTTGGGACTAGCCTCCATGAGCAGTTCTTC.

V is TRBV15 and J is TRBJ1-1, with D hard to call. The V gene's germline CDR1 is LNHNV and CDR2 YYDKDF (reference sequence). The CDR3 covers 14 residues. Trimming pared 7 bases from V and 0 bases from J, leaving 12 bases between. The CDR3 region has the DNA TGTGCCACCATCGCCGGACGGGTGAACACTGAAGCTTTCTTT. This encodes CATIAGRVNTEAFF.

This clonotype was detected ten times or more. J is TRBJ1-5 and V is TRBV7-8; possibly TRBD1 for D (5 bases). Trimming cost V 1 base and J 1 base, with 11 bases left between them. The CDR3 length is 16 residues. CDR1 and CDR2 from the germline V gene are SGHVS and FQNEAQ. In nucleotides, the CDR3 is TGTGCCAGCAGCTTAGTTCGGCGGGGGAGCAATCAGCCCCAGCATTTT. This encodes CASSLVRRGSNQPQHF.

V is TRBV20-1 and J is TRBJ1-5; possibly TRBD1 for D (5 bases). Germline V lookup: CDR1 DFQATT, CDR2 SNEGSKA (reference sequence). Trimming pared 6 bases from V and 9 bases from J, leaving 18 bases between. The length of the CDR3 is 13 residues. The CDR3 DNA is TGCAGTGCCAATGGACCGGGGGAGCGGCCCCAGCATTTT. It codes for CSANGPGERPQHF.

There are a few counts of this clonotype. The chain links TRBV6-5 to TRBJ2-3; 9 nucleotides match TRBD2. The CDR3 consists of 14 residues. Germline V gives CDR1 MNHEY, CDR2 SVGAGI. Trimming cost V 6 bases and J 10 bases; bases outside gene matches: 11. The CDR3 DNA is TGTGCCAGCAGGAATATAGCGGGGGAAAGCGCGCAGTATTTT. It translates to CASRNIAGESAQYF.

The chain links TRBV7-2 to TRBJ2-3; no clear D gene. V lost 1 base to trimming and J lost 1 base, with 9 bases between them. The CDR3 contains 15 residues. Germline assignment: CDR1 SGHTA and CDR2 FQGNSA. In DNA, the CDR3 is TGTGCCAGCAGCTTAGGGTGGGATGGCACAGATACGCAGTATTTT. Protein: CASSLGWDGTDTQYF.

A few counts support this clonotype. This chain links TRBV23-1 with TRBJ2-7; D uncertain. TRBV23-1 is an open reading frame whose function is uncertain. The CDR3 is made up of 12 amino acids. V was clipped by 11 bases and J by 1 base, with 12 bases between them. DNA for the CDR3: TGCGCCGAAGGACGGACGTCCTACGAGCAGTACTTC. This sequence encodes CAEGRTSYEQYF.

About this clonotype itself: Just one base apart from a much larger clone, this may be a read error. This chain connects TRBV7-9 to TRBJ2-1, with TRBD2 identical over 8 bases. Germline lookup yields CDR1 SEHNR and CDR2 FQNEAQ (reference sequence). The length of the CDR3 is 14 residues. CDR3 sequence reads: CARSLARAGGEQFF. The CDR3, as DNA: TGTGCCAGAAGCTTAGCGCGGGCGGGAGGTGAGCAGTTCTTC. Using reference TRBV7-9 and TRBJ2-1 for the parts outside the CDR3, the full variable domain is DTGVSQNPRHKITKRGQNVTFRCDPISEHNRLYWYRQTLGQGPEFLTYFQNEAQLEKSRLLSDRFSAERPKGSFSTLEIQRTEQGDSAMYLCARSLARAGGEQFFGPGTRLTVL.

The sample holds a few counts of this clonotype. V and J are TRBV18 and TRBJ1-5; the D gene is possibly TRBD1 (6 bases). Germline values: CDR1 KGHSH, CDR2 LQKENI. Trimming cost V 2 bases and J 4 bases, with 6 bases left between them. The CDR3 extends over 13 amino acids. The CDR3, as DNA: TGTGCCAGCTCACCAGGACAGAATCAGCCCCAGCATTTT. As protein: CASSPGQNQPQHF.

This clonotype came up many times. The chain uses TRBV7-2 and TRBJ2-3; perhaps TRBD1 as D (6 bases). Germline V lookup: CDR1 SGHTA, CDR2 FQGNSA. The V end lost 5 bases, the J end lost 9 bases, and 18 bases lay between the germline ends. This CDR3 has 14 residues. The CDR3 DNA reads TGTGCCAGCAGCCTTCAAGGGGGAACGAGGACGCAGTATTTT. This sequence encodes CASSLQGGTRTQYF. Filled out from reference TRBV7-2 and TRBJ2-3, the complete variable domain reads GAGVSQSPSNKVTEKGKDVELRCDPISGHTALYWYRQSLGQGLEFLIYFQGNSAPDKSGLPSDRFSAERTGGSVSTLTIQRTQQEDSAVYLCASSLQGGTRTQYFGPGTRLTVL.

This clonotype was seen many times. Here the CDR3 reads CASSPGLWGSPLHF. The CDR3 nucleotides are TGTGCCAGCAGCCCCGGACTCTGGGGTTCACCCCTCCACTTT. J is TRBJ1-6 and V is TRBV7-2; unclear D gene. Between the trimmed V and J ends, which lost 5 bases and 9 bases, there was a span of 14 bases. Germline V gene lookup returns CDR1 SGHTA and CDR2 FQGNSA. This CDR3 comprises 14 residues.

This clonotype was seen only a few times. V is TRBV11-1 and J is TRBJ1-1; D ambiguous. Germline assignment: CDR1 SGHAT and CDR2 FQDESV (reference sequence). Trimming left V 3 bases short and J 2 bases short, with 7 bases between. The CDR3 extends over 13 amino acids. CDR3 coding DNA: TGTGCCAGCAGCTTTTTCCGAAACACTGAAGCTTTCTTT. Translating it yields CASSFFRNTEAFF.

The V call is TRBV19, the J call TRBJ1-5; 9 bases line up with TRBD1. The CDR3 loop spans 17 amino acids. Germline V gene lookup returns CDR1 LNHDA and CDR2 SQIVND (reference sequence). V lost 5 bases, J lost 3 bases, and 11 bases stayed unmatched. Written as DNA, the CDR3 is TGTGCCAGTAGTTTGGGGACAGGGAATACTTTCAATCAGCCCCAGCATTTT. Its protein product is CASSLGTGNTFNQPQHF.

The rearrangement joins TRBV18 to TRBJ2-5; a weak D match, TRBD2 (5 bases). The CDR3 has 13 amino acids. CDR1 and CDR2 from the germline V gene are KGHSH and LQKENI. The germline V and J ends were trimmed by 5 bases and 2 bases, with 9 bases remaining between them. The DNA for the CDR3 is TGTGCCAGCTCAGGAGGAGTACAAGAGACCCAGTACTTC. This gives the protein CASSGGVQETQYF.

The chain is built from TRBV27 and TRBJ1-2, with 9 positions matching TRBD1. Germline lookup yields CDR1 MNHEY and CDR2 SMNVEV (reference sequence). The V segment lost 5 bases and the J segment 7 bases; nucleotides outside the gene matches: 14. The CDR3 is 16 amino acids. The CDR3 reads CASSPPGQGLLRGYTF. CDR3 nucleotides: TGTGCCAGCAGTCCCCCGGGACAGGGCTTATTACGTGGCTACACCTTC.